This T cell receptor beta chain was observed in a study of CD8 T cells in ankylosing spondylitis. Library preparation for TCR beta used quantitative 5'-RACE with molecular barcodes. TCRdb re-called the 5' RACE reads through MiXCR, storing one row per CDR3 protein. The repertoire has about 800,000 distinct CDR3 sequences, roughly 12% of them found once; the top ten carry 0.51%. The CDR3 runs to 14 residues. With 1 base removed from V and 2 bases from J, the gap between germline ends came to 9 bases. Looked up from germline, CDR1 is ENHRY and CDR2 is SYGVKD. Worth noting for this clonotype: Antigen specificity is unknown.

Notes on the study in general: Seven to nine highly homologous variants formed a TCR beta motif that appeared characteristic of ankylosing spondylitis blood. Significant enrichment of disease-linked clones was reported in matched ankylosing spondylitis synovial fluid. Earlier work had already found some motif variants in reactive arthritis synovial fluid and blood.

The source is a male donor with ankylosing spondylitis. The J gene is TRBJ2-7, the V gene TRBV10-3; D might be TRBD1 (5 bases). The sequenced sample consisted of blood, either unsorted or a sorted T cell fraction (not recorded which). CDR3 amino acids: CAISELQATYEQYF. The CDR3 bases are TGTGCCATCAGTGAGTTACAGGCTACCTACGAGCAGTACTTC.